This T cell receptor (beta chain) was sequenced for a study of blood T cell repertoires in COVID-19. Clones were read by immunoSEQ multiplex PCR, and TCRdb kept only the in-frame ones, dropping some. This table has under 250,000 clones, under 90% appearing once. The V end lost 4 bases, the J end lost 3 bases, and 12 bases lay between the germline ends. From germline, CDR1 is WSHSY and CDR2 SAAADI. This CDR3 spans 14 amino acids. V and J are TRBV10-2 and TRBJ1-1, with D tentatively TRBD1 (6 bases). This TCR was recovered from a man in his forties who had recovered from COVID-19. The specimen was PBMCs or T cells enriched from blood (not recorded which). In DNA form, the CDR3 reads TGCGCCAGCAGTGGAGGGGGGGTAGACACTGAAGCTTTCTTT. This sequence encodes CASSGGGVDTEAFF.